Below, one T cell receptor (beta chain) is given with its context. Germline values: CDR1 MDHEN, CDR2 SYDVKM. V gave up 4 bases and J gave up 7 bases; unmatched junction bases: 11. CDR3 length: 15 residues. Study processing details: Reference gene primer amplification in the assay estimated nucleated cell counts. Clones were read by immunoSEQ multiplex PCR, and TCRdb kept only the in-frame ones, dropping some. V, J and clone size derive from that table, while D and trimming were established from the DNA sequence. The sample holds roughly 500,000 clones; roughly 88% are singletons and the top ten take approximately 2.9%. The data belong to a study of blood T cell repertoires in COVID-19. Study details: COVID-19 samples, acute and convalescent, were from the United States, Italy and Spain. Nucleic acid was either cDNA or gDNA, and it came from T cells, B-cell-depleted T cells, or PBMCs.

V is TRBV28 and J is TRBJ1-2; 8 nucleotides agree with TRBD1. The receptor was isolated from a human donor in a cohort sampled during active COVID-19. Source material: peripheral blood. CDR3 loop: CASSSPGRGRGGYTF. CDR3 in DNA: TGTGCCAGCAGTTCCCCCGGCAGGGGGCGCGGTGGCTACACCTTC.